The next 7 T cell receptor beta chains were all read from a single sample in a study of cytomegalovirus exposure and HLA in healthy donors. PCR amplification relied on 60 Vbeta primers (plus 13 Jbeta primers). Profiled with immunoSEQ multiplex PCR; TCRdb holds only in-frame clones, not every one. In the table there are over 150,000 clones, around four fifths of which are singletons. The sequencing sample was made of PBMCs. The receptor set was obtained from a woman between 50 and 59 years old in good health and CMV-seropositive.

CDR3 bases: TGTGCCAGCAGCGTAGGGATAGCGGGAGTTTACAATGAGCAGTTCTTC. The encoded protein is CASSVGIAGVYNEQFF. The chain carries TRBV9 and TRBJ2-1, with 9 bases fitting TRBD2. With V trimmed by 0 bases and J by 4 bases, 5 bases remained unmatched. Germline V lookup: CDR1 SGDLS, CDR2 YYNGEE. CDR3 length: 16 amino acids.

The V call is TRBV9, the J call TRBJ2-3; TRBD2 matches at 13 bases. After removal of 4 bases from V and 2 bases from J, the junction contained 10 bases not matched to a gene. The CDR3 runs to 18 residues. The germline CDR1 and CDR2 sequences are SGDLS and YYNGEE. The CDR3 reads CASSSTSGGAGYTDTQYF. The CDR3 DNA follows: TGTGCCAGCAGCTCTACTAGCGGGGGGGCGGGGTACACAGATACGCAGTATTTT.

This chain uses TRBV5-4 with TRBJ2-2, with D unresolved. CDR3 length: 15 amino acids. V was cut by 3 bases and J by 3 bases, with 12 bases left in between. Germline V gene data show CDR1 as SGHNT and CDR2 as YYREEE (reference sequence). CDR3 sequence (DNA): TGTGCCAGCAGCTCCGGCCAGCGAGACACCGGGGAGCTGTTTTTT. Its translation is CASSSGQRDTGELFF.

The chain joins TRBV7-2 to TRBJ2-3; D ambiguous. Deletions cut 1 base from V and 4 bases from J, with 6 bases between. The CDR3 length is 13 residues. Germline V CDR1 and CDR2: SGHTA, FQGNSA. The CDR3 DNA sequence: TGTGCCAGCAGCTTAGACATTTCAGATACGCAGTATTTT. Translation gives CASSLDISDTQYF.

CDR3 protein: CASRVGLAGANEQFF. CDR3 nucleotides: TGTGCCAGCAGGGTTGGACTAGCGGGAGCCAATGAGCAGTTCTTC. The genes are TRBV6-1 and TRBJ2-1; 13 bases fit TRBD2. V lost 6 bases and J lost 6; bases outside the gene matches: 5. The CDR3 length is 15 residues. The V gene's germline CDR1 is MNHNS and CDR2 SASEGT.

This chain links TRBV6-6 with TRBJ1-2; D ambiguous. V shed 4 bases and J shed 6 bases, with 12 bases lying between them. Germline lookup yields CDR1 MNHNY and CDR2 SVGAGI (reference sequence). This CDR3 is built from 13 residues. The chain's CDR3 is CASSFSGGDGYTF. The CDR3 nucleotides read TGTGCCAGCAGTTTTTCCGGCGGGGATGGCTACACCTTC.

The genes are TRBV7-3 and TRBJ2-5; D might be TRBD2 (7 bases). The DNA end lines up better with TRBJ2-7; the J call may be wrong. This CDR3 has 15 amino acids. Germline values: CDR1 SGHTA, CDR2 FQGTGA. The CDR3 DNA sequence: TGTGCCAGCAGCTTAAAGGCCGGGGGGCCCTACGAGCAGTACTTC. This sequence encodes CASSLKAGGPYEQYF.